The 25 T cell receptor beta chains below all came from one sample that was sequenced in a study of T cell repertoires in cytomegalovirus infection. Antigen specificity for these receptors is unknown. TCRdb recomputed calls from the reads with MiXCR, one row per CDR3 protein. The data show approximately 73,000 distinct CDR3 sequences, 35% to 45% seen once. Sequencing used CD8+ T cells from cultured PBMCs, obtained from culture after CMV antigen stimulation. These receptor sequences come from a human donor in good health (CMV status not recorded). Some clones in this sample may be carry-over from other donors' samples.

Only a few counts were recorded for this clonotype. The chain has TRBV7-2 and TRBJ2-4; D is undetermined. This CDR3 has 17 amino acids. The germline gives CDR1 SGHTA, CDR2 FQGNSA. V shed 1 base and J shed 1 base, with 14 bases lying between them. CDR3 residues: CASSLGGPGGAKNIQYF. CDR3 coding DNA: TGTGCCAGCAGCTTAGGAGGCCCTGGTGGTGCCAAAAACATTCAGTACTTC.

The chain's CDR3 is CASSYEGIEQYF. CDR3 coding DNA: TGTGCCAGCAGTTACGAGGGAATCGAGCAGTACTTC. The V and J genes are TRBV6-2 or TRBV6-3 and TRBJ2-7; possibly TRBD2 for D (5 bases). V lost 2 bases and J 6 bases, leaving 8 bases between the germline ends. Germline CDR1 is MNHEY and CDR2 is SVGEGT. The CDR3 loop spans 12 amino acids.

The chain recombines TRBV15 with TRBJ2-5; unclear D gene. Trimming shortened V by 0 bases and J by 5 bases, and 7 bases separated the two germline ends. Germline values: CDR1 LNHNV, CDR2 YYDKDF (reference sequence). The CDR3 sequence is 13 residues long. The CDR3 coding sequence is TGTGCCACCAGCAGAGATACACCGGAGACCCAGTACTTC. Translated: CATSRDTPETQYF.

The rearrangement links TRBV12-3 or TRBV12-4 to TRBJ1-2; 11 positions match TRBD1. V was pared by 5 bases and J by 0 bases, with 2 bases of the junction left unmatched. CDR3 length equals 15 residues. DNA of the CDR3: TGTGCCAGCAGTCTGGACAGGGGGCCTAACTATGGCTACACCTTC. Protein sequence: CASSLDRGPNYGYTF.

The chain links TRBV9 to TRBJ1-3, with 12 nucleotides matching TRBD1. CDR1 is SGDLS and CDR2 is YYNGEE in the germline V gene. Germline trimming cut 5 bases from V and 2 bases from J; bases unmatched to any gene: 8. The CDR3 spans 17 residues. The CDR3 loop is CASSEPGQGATGNTIYF. DNA for the CDR3: TGTGCCAGCAGTGAACCGGGACAGGGGGCGACTGGAAACACCATATATTTT.

This clonotype has more than one count but fewer than ten. The chain recombines TRBV7-3 with TRBJ2-5; 9 bases fit TRBD1. The CDR3 loop spans 16 amino acids. Germline lookup yields CDR1 SGHTA and CDR2 FQGTGA. The V gene end was trimmed by 0 bases and the J gene end by 5 bases; junction bases not matched to a gene: 7. The CDR3 loop is CASSLTAGTGRETQYF. The CDR3, as DNA: TGTGCCAGCAGCTTAACTGCCGGGACAGGGAGGGAGACCCAGTACTTC.

V usage is TRBV25-1 and J usage is TRBJ1-1; perhaps TRBD1 as D (6 bases). Germline assignment: CDR1 MGHDK and CDR2 SYGVNS. V gave up 9 bases and J gave up 4 bases, with 15 bases separating them. This CDR3 contains 13 residues. The CDR3 loop reads CASSGGQGTEAFF. DNA for the CDR3: TGTGCCAGTTCCGGGGGGCAGGGCACTGAAGCTTTCTTT.

The chain joins TRBV9 to TRBJ2-3; 8 bases line up with TRBD2. The junction had 9 bases not matched to a gene; V was cut back by 4 bases and J by 2 bases. CDR1 SGDLS and CDR2 YYNGEE come from the germline V gene. This CDR3 has 16 amino acids. DNA for the CDR3: TGTGCCAGCAGCCCCGGGGGGGCCCCCAACACAGATACGCAGTATTTT. This sequence encodes CASSPGGAPNTDTQYF.

This chain joins TRBV6-8 and TRBJ1-1, with 10 bases lining up with TRBD1. Germline V gives CDR1 MNHGY, CDR2 SAAAGT. J gave up 4 bases and V 6 bases, and 5 bases lay outside the gene matches. CDR3 size: 14 residues. CDR3 bases: TGTGCCAGCAGCCCCCGGACAGGGGGCACTGAAGCTTTCTTT. This encodes CASSPRTGGTEAFF.

V is TRBV27 and J is TRBJ2-1; 7 bases are shared with TRBD1. The CDR3 consists of 17 residues. V lost 5 bases to trimming and J lost 9 bases; unmatched junction nucleotides: 19. Looked up from germline, CDR1 is MNHEY and CDR2 is SMNVEV (reference sequence). CDR3 DNA: TGTGCCAGCAGTCCCTTTGCCGGGACAGATGCAGGGAGTGAGCAGTTCTTC. Encoded protein: CASSPFAGTDAGSEQFF.

This chain connects TRBV11-2 to TRBJ1-2; unclear D gene. The germline CDR1 and CDR2 sequences are SGHAT and FQNNGV. The CDR3 is 15 amino acids. V was shortened by 3 bases and J by 7 bases, with 18 bases between the two germline ends. The CDR3 spells CASSFGEGDVGGYTF. The DNA of the CDR3 is TGTGCCAGCAGCTTTGGGGAAGGCGATGTCGGTGGCTACACCTTC.

The chain recombines TRBV28 with TRBJ1-6; D gene uncertain. The CDR3 has 15 residues. Trimming stripped 2 bases from V and 7 bases from J, with 12 bases between. Germline CDR1 MDHEN, CDR2 SYDVKM. The CDR3 spells CASSLIILGNSPLHF. The CDR3 coding sequence is TGTGCCAGCAGTTTAATAATATTGGGGAATTCACCCCTCCACTTT.

The table lists this clonotype with a few counts. CDR3 nucleotides: TGTGCCAGCAGCTTAACCCCACTAGCGGGAATCCAAGAGACCCAGTACTTC. Translated: CASSLTPLAGIQETQYF. V gene TRBV7-8 combines with J gene TRBJ2-5, with 10 bases fitting TRBD2. This CDR3 has 17 amino acids. The germline CDR1 and CDR2 sequences are SGHVS and FQNEAQ. J lost 1 base, V lost 2 bases, and 7 bases had no gene match. Together with reference TRBV7-8 and TRBJ2-5, the CDR3 gives the full variable domain: GAGVSQSPRYKVAKRGQDVALRCDPISGHVSLFWYQQALGQGPEFLTYFQNEAQLDKSGLPSDRFFAERPEGSVSTLKIQRTQQEDSAVYLCASSLTPLAGIQETQYFGPGTRLLVL.

This clonotype was observed a single time. The rearrangement uses TRBV6-8 and TRBJ1-4; no clear D. This CDR3 is 16 amino acids long. Germline V gene data show CDR1 as MNHGY and CDR2 as SAAAGT. V lost 7 bases to trimming and J lost 8 bases, with 23 bases between them. The CDR3 bases are TGTGCCAGCACCATACTAAGGAGGGTAGGAGAGGAAAAACTGTTTTTT. Amino acid sequence: CASTILRRVGEEKLFF.

This chain connects TRBV6-6 to TRBJ2-1; TRBD1 agrees at 7 bases. Germline loops: CDR1 MNHNY, CDR2 SVGAGI (reference sequence). V dropped 2 bases and J dropped 7; count of bases not matched to a gene: 5. The CDR3 is 14 residues long. DNA for the CDR3: TGTGCCAGCAGTTACGCGACAGGGTGGAATGAGCAGTTCTTC. Its protein is CASSYATGWNEQFF.

The gene calls are TRBV12-3 or TRBV12-4 and TRBJ1-5; D gene ambiguous. V was shortened by 0 bases and J by 9 bases, with 9 bases between the two germline ends. This CDR3 region has 13 residues. This chain's CDR3 is CASSLADWGPQHF. The CDR3 coding sequence is TGTGCCAGCAGTTTAGCAGACTGGGGGCCCCAGCATTTT.

This clonotype was observed a handful of times. The chain couples TRBV10-3 to TRBJ2-7, with D possibly being TRBD1 (6 bases). The CDR3 runs to 13 residues. CDR1 is ENHRY, CDR2 SYGVKD, per germline. Trimming shortened V by 10 bases and J by 2 bases, and 15 bases separated the two germline ends. CDR3 DNA: TGTGCCAACAGCGGCGGACAGACCTACGAGCAGTACTTC. It yields the protein CANSGGQTYEQYF.

This clonotype has a handful of counts. The J gene is TRBJ2-1, the V gene TRBV6-2 or TRBV6-3; 7 positions agree with TRBD1. This CDR3 has 16 residues. Trimming removed 0 bases from V and 7 bases from J; junction bases left unmatched: 9. Germline loops: CDR1 MNHEY, CDR2 SVGEGT. The CDR3 DNA reads TGTGCCAGCAGTTACTCGCCCCCAGGGGGATCAAATGAGCAGTTCTTC. Translated: CASSYSPPGGSNEQFF.

As DNA, the CDR3 is TGCAGTGCTACCTCAGGTGTTACTGAAGCTTTCTTT. This codes for CSATSGVTEAFF. The V call is TRBV20-1, the J call TRBJ1-1; unclear D gene. Trimming removed 4 bases at V and 5 bases at J, with 11 bases between. The CDR3 is 12 amino acids. Germline V gives CDR1 DFQATT, CDR2 SNEGSKA (reference sequence).

The chain carries TRBV6-8 and TRBJ2-5; TRBD2 matches 14 bases. The CDR3 has 18 residues. With V trimmed by 7 bases and J by 5 bases, 15 bases remained unmatched. Germline V gene data show CDR1 as MNHGY and CDR2 as SAAAGT. The CDR3 sequence: CASKGPRLAGGLGETQYF. Here the CDR3 DNA reads TGTGCCAGCAAAGGACCGAGACTAGCGGGGGGGCTCGGGGAGACCCAGTACTTC.

This clonotype was observed once. The chain uses TRBV7-9 and TRBJ1-3, with D perhaps matching TRBD1 (5 bases). The CDR3 contains 16 residues. Per the germline V gene, CDR1 is SEHNR and CDR2 is FQNEAQ (reference sequence). Trimming cost V 5 bases and J 0 bases, with 14 bases left between them. Written as DNA, the CDR3 is TGTGCCAGCAGCCTCCGGGACGCCAGCTCTGGAAACACCATATATTTT. Translation: CASSLRDASSGNTIYF. Supplemented by reference TRBV7-9 and TRBJ1-3, the full variable domain reads DTGVSQNPRHKITKRGQNVTFRCDPISEHNRLYWYRQTLGQGPEFLTYFQNEAQLEKSRLLSDRFSAERPKGSFSTLEIQRTEQGDSAMYLCASSLRDASSGNTIYFGEGSWLTVV.

A few counts support this clonotype. This rearrangement joins TRBV6-5 to TRBJ2-7; the D gene is possibly TRBD1 (6 bases). There are 15 residues in the CDR3. Trimming removed 3 bases at V and 2 bases at J, with 14 bases between. The germline V gene has CDR1 MNHEY and CDR2 SVGAGI. In DNA form, the CDR3 reads TGTGCCAGCAGTTATAACAGGGAGACCCCCTACGAGCAGTACTTC. It is translated as CASSYNRETPYEQYF.

This clonotype has more than one count but fewer than ten. The chain uses TRBV6-5 and TRBJ1-5; D ambiguous. Between the trimmed V and J ends, which lost 2 bases and 6 bases, there was a span of 8 bases. CDR3 length equals 13 residues. Germline-derived CDR1 and CDR2 are MNHEY and SVGAGI. In nucleotides, the CDR3 is TGTGCCAGCAGTTACGTAGAGGGTCAGCCCCAGCATTTT. Protein sequence: CASSYVEGQPQHF.

The genes are TRBV6-8 and TRBJ2-2; D is undetermined. Between the trimmed V and J ends, which lost 10 bases and 5 bases, there was a span of 8 bases. The CDR3 is made up of 11 amino acids. Germline V gene sequence: CDR1 MNHGY, CDR2 SAAAGT. The chain's CDR3 is CATTVTGELFF. The CDR3 DNA follows: TGTGCCACCACAGTTACCGGGGAGCTGTTTTTT.

CDR3 loop: CASNPGTEPYEQYF. The CDR3 bases are TGTGCCAGCAATCCCGGGACCGAGCCCTACGAGCAGTACTTC. This chain connects TRBV6-1 to TRBJ2-7; the D call may be TRBD1 or TRBD2 (5 bases each). CDR3 length: 14 amino acids. Per germline, CDR1 MNHNS and CDR2 SASEGT. The V end lost 7 bases, the J end lost 2 bases, and 15 bases lay between the germline ends.